These T cell receptor beta chains were read from a single sample in a study of T-cell memory formation after mild COVID-19. One entry per CDR3 protein results from TCRdb running MiXCR on the 5' RACE reads. The table records 250,000 or so distinct CDR3 sequences, roughly 17% of them present only once. Sequenced input: PBMCs or a T cell subset sorted from them (not recorded which). The source of these receptors is a man younger than 35 who had mild COVID-19 (a few samples of this study predate the infection). Cell type and time point are not known. CDR3s leave out the opening cysteine and the closing phenylalanine or tryptophan. The order of the fields is CDR3 protein, V gene, J gene.

cdr3_aa: ASSSTATMNTEAF; v_call: TRBV5-6; j_call: TRBJ1-1
cdr3_aa: ASSLGHTDTQY; v_call: TRBV7-7; j_call: TRBJ2-3
cdr3_aa: ASSLLVDREETQY; v_call: TRBV5-6; j_call: TRBJ2-5
cdr3_aa: ASSLFSGKNTEAF; v_call: TRBV12-3/TRBV12-4; j_call: TRBJ1-1
cdr3_aa: ASSPDVPWMRGILGFYGYT; v_call: TRBV18; j_call: TRBJ1-2
cdr3_aa: SGTAGAGELF; v_call: TRBV29-1; j_call: TRBJ2-2
cdr3_aa: ATKATDTQY; v_call: TRBV10-3; j_call: TRBJ2-3
cdr3_aa: ASSYRSTGELF; v_call: TRBV6-5; j_call: TRBJ2-2
cdr3_aa: ASSVGNDGAF; v_call: TRBV4-3; j_call: TRBJ1-1
cdr3_aa: ASSRTARIQETQY; v_call: TRBV7-3; j_call: TRBJ2-5
cdr3_aa: ATKLVIGNYEQF; v_call: TRBV5-1; j_call: TRBJ2-1
cdr3_aa: ASSQGREQY; v_call: TRBV6-2/TRBV6-3; j_call: TRBJ2-7
cdr3_aa: SVEDPRGNTGELF; v_call: TRBV29-1; j_call: TRBJ2-2
cdr3_aa: ASSLDRGKSEQY; v_call: TRBV27; j_call: TRBJ2-7
cdr3_aa: ASSQVVGGGSETQY; v_call: TRBV4-3; j_call: TRBJ2-5
cdr3_aa: ASSPPGGNTQY; v_call: TRBV3-1; j_call: TRBJ2-3
cdr3_aa: ASSPDATFQETQY; v_call: TRBV5-1; j_call: TRBJ2-5
cdr3_aa: ASSPGQPLTDTQY; v_call: TRBV4-1; j_call: TRBJ2-3
cdr3_aa: STGTAYSPLH; v_call: TRBV20-1; j_call: TRBJ1-6
cdr3_aa: ASSQAGAQYNEQF; v_call: TRBV4-2; j_call: TRBJ2-1
cdr3_aa: ASSLVEHSGGYT; v_call: TRBV5-4; j_call: TRBJ1-2
cdr3_aa: ASSYSIDLEAF; v_call: TRBV6-5; j_call: TRBJ1-1
cdr3_aa: ASSFTGLRSYEQY; v_call: TRBV5-1; j_call: TRBJ2-7
cdr3_aa: ASSLRGVEAF; v_call: TRBV12-3/TRBV12-4; j_call: TRBJ1-1
cdr3_aa: ASSSQSTDEKLF; v_call: TRBV7-9; j_call: TRBJ1-4
cdr3_aa: ASCEGQNTEAF; v_call: TRBV5-1; j_call: TRBJ1-1
cdr3_aa: ASSMGGTAESGYT; v_call: TRBV5-1; j_call: TRBJ1-2
cdr3_aa: ASGGDTEAF; v_call: TRBV12-3/TRBV12-4; j_call: TRBJ1-1
cdr3_aa: SARGRQGPDHEQY; v_call: TRBV20-1; j_call: TRBJ2-7
cdr3_aa: ASSLRGEKLF; v_call: TRBV11-2; j_call: TRBJ1-4
cdr3_aa: ASSVLQGTTDTQY; v_call: TRBV9; j_call: TRBJ2-3
cdr3_aa: ASSPPQGYEQY; v_call: TRBV18; j_call: TRBJ2-7
cdr3_aa: ASSVTAREKLF; v_call: TRBV7-2; j_call: TRBJ1-4
cdr3_aa: ASSPGQMNTEAF; v_call: TRBV5-1; j_call: TRBJ1-1
cdr3_aa: ASSLVRSTEAF; v_call: TRBV7-2; j_call: TRBJ1-1
cdr3_aa: ASSQGTGVGEQF; v_call: TRBV4-1; j_call: TRBJ2-1
cdr3_aa: ASSPWTGHTGELF; v_call: TRBV7-3; j_call: TRBJ2-2
cdr3_aa: ASSLDPKSSPLH; v_call: TRBV7-3; j_call: TRBJ1-6
cdr3_aa: ASSDQGPPPQF; v_call: TRBV9; j_call: TRBJ2-1
cdr3_aa: ASSQEVGAGNQPQH; v_call: TRBV4-2; j_call: TRBJ1-5
cdr3_aa: ASSLDLGLRWLEQF; v_call: TRBV5-5; j_call: TRBJ2-1
cdr3_aa: ASSQASGTGELF; v_call: TRBV4-1; j_call: TRBJ2-2
cdr3_aa: ASSLDHEQY; v_call: TRBV12-3/TRBV12-4; j_call: TRBJ2-7
cdr3_aa: ASRGTGPRYGYT; v_call: TRBV27; j_call: TRBJ1-2
cdr3_aa: SARGSWDTQY; v_call: TRBV20-1; j_call: TRBJ2-3
cdr3_aa: ASSLAFGVTEAF; v_call: TRBV5-1; j_call: TRBJ1-1
cdr3_aa: ASSRLGPGQPQH; v_call: TRBV6-2/TRBV6-3; j_call: TRBJ1-5
cdr3_aa: ASSQDSSSYRQVRSYT; v_call: TRBV4-1; j_call: TRBJ1-2
cdr3_aa: ATSEAASSRQDTQY; v_call: TRBV15; j_call: TRBJ2-3
cdr3_aa: ASSFGDNYNEQF; v_call: TRBV5-1; j_call: TRBJ2-1
cdr3_aa: ATSAPEGQGARNEQF; v_call: TRBV24-1; j_call: TRBJ2-1
cdr3_aa: ASGYSNQPQH; v_call: TRBV19; j_call: TRBJ1-5
cdr3_aa: ASSRDRVSREQY; v_call: TRBV11-2; j_call: TRBJ2-7
cdr3_aa: ASSAPGQGFEKDQPQH; v_call: TRBV27; j_call: TRBJ1-5